The subject of this entry is one T cell receptor (beta chain). Its antigen remains unidentified. The input lacks base qualities; no much larger clone sits a single base away. These data belong to a study of Tregs in tolerant kidney transplant recipients (dated by TCRdb to the late 2010s). With regard to the full study: Transplants used related donors with nonmyeloablative bone marrow transplantation; mixed chimerism was transient in the human trials. Before combined kidney and bone marrow transplantation, this study identified donor-specific regulatory T cells using TCRbeta sequencing and then followed those same cells after transplant. Summary of the overall study and its limitations: For some patients, the PCR primers changed as time went on, which meant samples from those patients could not be compared with one another at the nucleotide level. Biological reproducibility was not examined directly, but technical replication error appeared to be minimal. Donor-specific Treg expansion exceeded global Treg expansion in tolerant patients, suggesting antigen-driven rather than nonspecific expansion. Because the study included only a small number of patients, the results must be confirmed in larger populations and under other immunosuppression protocols. Expanding Tregs with activated donor B cells appeared to identify the most biologically relevant and donor-specific TCRbeta repertoire.

The CDR3, cysteine through phenylalanine, is 16 amino acids long. The only DNA kept is the CDR3, 48 bases in frame from the first base. CDR1 and CDR2 were assigned from the germline V gene as SGHRS and YFSETQ. The trim is 0 bases for V and 0 bases for J, with a gap of 12 bases between the germline ends. Genomic DNA was extracted from sorted cells with the QIAGEN DNeasy Blood and Tissue Kit for TCRbeta CDR3 sequencing. High-throughput TCRbeta CDR3 sequencing, including PCR amplification with bias correction and internal controls, was performed commercially through immunoSEQ. The original pipeline was this. A unique productive TCRbeta sequence was defined by the CDR3 nucleotide sequence when primers matched, and otherwise by the CDR3 amino acid sequence together with the Vbeta and Jbeta genes. Sorting error was corrected by removing sequences shared between sorted populations at a frequency ratio of 2:1 or less, and the remaining shared sequences were assigned to the higher population. Donor-reactive sequences were defined as at least 5-fold expanded in CFSE-low cells versus unstimulated cells, with frequency of at least 0.01% in CFSE-low cells. Repertoire divergence was quantified by Jensen-Shannon divergence calculated from the top 100 TCRbeta sequences ranked by frequency. For samples with multiple sequencing runs, sorting error was corrected in each run separately before the runs were combined. Entries here come from immuneACCESS through TCRdb and include only in-frame sequences with V and J called. Some clones fail to appear in such tables; in the studies checked, an unresolved V gene covers under half of the shortfall, and the cause of the remainder is unknown. The V and J calls and clone size are taken from that table; D and trimming were inferred from the DNA. Here the sample has 60,000 to 75,000 clones; approximately 83% occur a single time. Of the sample, 2% to 2.5% is held by the ten largest clones.

The sample's time point, from its label and the paper: blood sample drawn before combined kidney and bone marrow transplant. Thawed PBMCs were FACS-sorted into unstimulated Tregs (CD4+CD25+CD127-), CD4+ non-Tregs (CD4+CD25-), CD4 cells and CD8 cells. Prior to Treg sorting, thawed PBMCs were rested overnight with approximately 200 IU/ml IL-2 at 37 degrees C. The patients were a few recipients of combined kidney and bone marrow transplants from the ITN036ST trial, and samples were available only for these trial subjects. Healthy control blood was processed by Ficoll density gradient to PBMCs and cryopreserved; patient PBMCs were collected before and after transplant.

Recombination joined TRBV5-1 with TRBJ1-1; there is no confident call for the D gene. This clonotype was obtained from a human donor who received a combined kidney and bone marrow transplant. The sample consisted of Tregs from blood, taken before the transplant. The bases read TGCGCCAGCAGCTTGGACGGGTCTTTCATGAACACTGAAGCTTTCTTT. This codes for CASSLDGSFMNTEAFF.